This T cell receptor beta chain comes out of a study of Graves' ophthalmopathy and Graves' hyperthyroidism. Study-wide points: Among expanded thyroid clonotypes above 0.001 frequency, most also occurred in blood.

CDR1 is GTSNPN, CDR2 SVGIG, per germline (reference sequence). The CDR3 spans 12 residues. V was shortened by 0 bases and J by 4 bases, with 7 bases between the two germline ends. The authors amplified TCR beta CDR3 regions, and they did so from RNA transcripts for repertoire sequencing. HTBI-primed RT-PCR formed the first round, and a multiplex PCR formed the second. TCRdb fed the multiplex PCR reads into MiXCR, producing one record per CDR3 protein. The data contain 350,000 to 450,000 distinct CDR3 sequences, roughly 21% of them singletons. This clonotype was detected many times. The antigen is undetermined. Hyperthyroidism showing no ophthalmopathy within 18 months of follow-up was stable. PBMCs were obtained from 9.5 to 10 ml of fresh peripheral blood.

J is TRBJ2-7 and V is TRBV30, with D perhaps TRBD2 (6 bases). Sequences were obtained from peripheral blood. This TCR was recovered from a woman aged 18-35 years with stable Graves' hyperthyroidism. CDR3 loop: CAWSVGGYEQYF. DNA of the CDR3: TGTGCCTGGAGTGTGGGGGGTTACGAGCAGTACTTC.